This T cell receptor beta chain was documented in a study of siplizumab effects on memory and regulatory T cells. Here immunoSEQ multiplex PCR was the method, and the copy in TCRdb shows in-frame clones only, minus some. Found here are over 35,000 clones, about 90% of them singletons; the top ten hold around 0.25%. The sequenced sample consisted of naive CD4+ T cells sorted from blood. The sequence derives from a human donor in good health.

CDR3 in DNA: TGTGCCAGCACCGAGGACAGAAGGAACACTGAAGCTTTCTTT. Its protein product is CASTEDRRNTEAFF. The chain recombines TRBV6-1 with TRBJ1-1, with D perhaps TRBD1 (6 bases). V lost 7 bases and J lost 1, with 13 bases in between. The germline gives CDR1 MNHNS, CDR2 SASEGT. The CDR3 spans 14 residues.